The next 19 T cell receptor beta chains were all read from a single sample in a study of cytomegalovirus exposure and HLA in healthy donors. Data came from immunoSEQ multiplex PCR; TCRdb stores just in-frame clones and leaves some out. The sample shows some 120,000 clones, under 90% of them seen only once. The specimen sequenced was PBMCs. All receptors derive from a woman aged 30 to 39 in good health and CMV-seronegative.

The V gene is TRBV30, the J gene TRBJ1-1; no definite D call. Per the germline V gene, CDR1 is GTSNPN and CDR2 is SVGIG (reference sequence). V dropped 0 bases and J dropped 4 bases, with 15 bases sitting between them. The length of the CDR3 is 15 residues. The CDR3: CAWSVPPMRTTEAFF. The CDR3 DNA follows: TGTGCCTGGAGTGTCCCCCCGATGAGAACCACTGAAGCTTTCTTT.

The rearrangement joins TRBV7-9 to TRBJ1-2, with D possibly TRBD1 on 5 matching bases. CDR1 and CDR2 from the germline V gene are SEHNR and FQNEAQ (reference sequence). V was cut by 5 bases and J by 3 bases, with 25 bases left in between. There are 18 residues in the CDR3. CDR3 DNA: TGTGCCAGCAGCCCCCCCGGGGCGGGAGAACTTTTATACTATGGCTACACCTTC. Translated, it gives CASSPPGAGELLYYGYTF.

The chain links TRBV7-2 to TRBJ2-1; 7 bases fit TRBD2. The CDR3 is made up of 16 amino acids. Per germline, CDR1 SGHTA and CDR2 FQGNSA. The junction had 7 bases not matched to a gene; V was cut back by 0 bases and J by 5 bases. CDR3 amino acids: CASSLAGGTTDNEQFF. CDR3 DNA: TGTGCCAGCAGCTTAGCGGGAGGGACGACAGACAATGAGCAGTTCTTC. Supplemented by reference TRBV7-2 and TRBJ2-1, the full variable domain reads GAGVSQSPSNKVTEKGKDVELRCDPISGHTALYWYRQSLGQGLEFLIYFQGNSAPDKSGLPSDRFSAERTGGSVSTLTIQRTQQEDSAVYLCASSLAGGTTDNEQFFGPGTRLTVL.

This rearrangement joins TRBV9 to TRBJ2-3, with 8 positions matching TRBD1. Germline V lookup: CDR1 SGDLS, CDR2 YYNGEE. V was pared by 5 bases and J by 1 base, with 6 bases of the junction left unmatched. CDR3 length equals 15 residues. CDR3 in DNA: TGTGCCAGCAGGGCCCCGGGACAGGGCACAGATACGCAGTATTTT. Translated, it gives CASRAPGQGTDTQYF.

The chain combines TRBV6-5 with TRBJ1-3; D remains unclear. The CDR3 is made up of 11 amino acids. CDR1 and CDR2 (germline): MNHEY, SVGAGI. V gave up 9 bases and J gave up 4 bases, with 7 bases separating them. CDR3 in DNA: TGTGCCAGTAGCCAGGGAAACACCATATATTTT. It yields the protein CASSQGNTIYF.

The chain recombines TRBV5-4 with TRBJ2-2; TRBD2 is a possible D gene (7 bases). Trimming took off 4 bases at V and 6 bases at J, with 25 bases between the two ends. Per the germline V gene, CDR1 is SGHNT and CDR2 is YYREEE (reference sequence). This CDR3 comprises 18 residues. CDR3 DNA: TGTGCCAGCAGCCCGAGGGGCGGGGGCGGGGCGTTAGCCGGGGAGCTGTTTTTT. This translates into CASSPRGGGGALAGELFF.

The chain combines TRBV6-1 with TRBJ1-6; 7 nucleotides agree with TRBD1. Germline CDR1 is MNHNS and CDR2 is SASEGT. The CDR3 totals 14 residues. Losses at the gene ends were 6 bases for V and 8 bases for J; bases not matched to a gene: 7. The CDR3 spells CASRDRLSHSPLHF. The CDR3 DNA reads TGTGCCAGCAGGGACAGGCTCTCCCATTCACCCCTCCACTTT.

This chain links TRBV9 with TRBJ2-3; 8 bases are shared with TRBD1. From germline, CDR1 is SGDLS and CDR2 YYNGEE. The CDR3 covers 19 residues. The V and J ends lost 0 bases and 7 bases, in that order; junction bases with no gene match: 19. The CDR3 spells CASSVDGHPGIQGANTQYF. CDR3 DNA: TGTGCCAGCAGCGTAGACGGACACCCGGGGATTCAGGGGGCGAATACGCAGTATTTT. The complete variable domain, with remaining parts taken from reference TRBV9 and TRBJ2-3, reads DSGVTQTPKHLITATGQRVTLRCSPRSGDLSVYWYQQSLDQGLQFLIQYYNGEERAKGNILERFSAQQFPDLHSELNLSSLELGDSALYFCASSVDGHPGIQGANTQYFGPGTRLTVL.

The chain's CDR3 is CASSVGGQPARYNEQFF. The CDR3 region has the DNA TGTGCCAGCAGCGTTGGGGGACAGCCTGCACGCTACAATGAGCAGTTCTTC. The chain is built from TRBV9 and TRBJ2-1, with 7 bases fitting TRBD1. The CDR3 is 17 residues long. Losses at the gene ends were 2 bases for V and 3 bases for J; bases not matched to a gene: 11. Germline values: CDR1 SGDLS, CDR2 YYNGEE.

Worth noting for this clone: This same CDR3 is encoded by further DNA sequences in the sample. This chain links TRBV19 with TRBJ1-3; D not resolved. Germline lookup yields CDR1 LNHDA and CDR2 SQIVND (reference sequence). The V end lost 6 bases, the J end lost 4 bases, and 4 bases lay between the germline ends. The CDR3 sequence is 11 residues long. The CDR3 here is CASSPGNTIYF. As DNA, the CDR3 is TGTGCCAGTAGCCCGGGAAACACCATATATTTT.

The V gene is TRBV19, the J gene TRBJ2-3; D is possibly TRBD1 (6 bases). Trimming removed 5 bases at V and 6 bases at J, with 15 bases between. The germline V gene has CDR1 LNHDA and CDR2 SQIVND (reference sequence). This CDR3 region has 14 residues. The CDR3 loop is CASSSWGPVDTQYF. CDR3 nucleotides: TGTGCCAGTAGTTCTTGGGGGCCGGTGGATACGCAGTATTTT.

The rearrangement uses TRBV27 and TRBJ2-5; 7 positions match TRBD1. Germline lookup yields CDR1 MNHEY and CDR2 SMNVEV (reference sequence). Trimming cost V 4 bases and J 5 bases; bases outside gene matches: 7. The CDR3 covers 14 residues. The CDR3 loop reads CASSSRQGGETQYF. In nucleotides, the CDR3 is TGTGCCAGCAGTTCTCGACAGGGTGGGGAGACCCAGTACTTC.

This clone was seen only a few times. The gene calls are TRBV5-3 and TRBJ2-1, with 9 bases identical to TRBD1. TRBV5-3 is recorded as an ORF, its role being uncertain. The CDR3 covers 16 residues. V trimming: 6 bases; J trimming: 3 bases; junction bases outside the gene matches: 10. In DNA, the CDR3 is TGTGCCAGAACCGGCCGGACAGGGGACCACTACAATGAGCAGTTCTTC. Translation gives CARTGRTGDHYNEQFF.

This sequence joins TRBV19 and TRBJ2-2, with TRBD1 matching over 7 bases. After removal of 9 bases from V and 0 bases from J, the junction contained 10 bases not matched to a gene. CDR3 size: 16 residues. Germline V gene data show CDR1 as LNHDA and CDR2 as SQIVND (reference sequence). The CDR3 sequence: CASLRYQGANTGELFF. The CDR3 nucleotides read TGTGCCAGCCTGAGGTACCAGGGGGCGAACACCGGGGAGCTGTTTTTT.

This sequence joins TRBV7-2 and TRBJ2-5; D remains ambiguous. V shed 5 bases and J shed 1 base, with 8 bases lying between them. Germline CDR1 and CDR2: SGHTA and FQGNSA. This CDR3 is built from 13 residues. The CDR3 spells CASSLQLQETQYF. CDR3 bases: TGTGCCAGCAGCCTACAGCTCCAAGAGACCCAGTACTTC.

The CDR3 sequence is CASSDPRGGSYNEQFF. The CDR3, as DNA: TGTGCCAGCAGTGACCCACGGGGAGGCTCCTACAATGAGCAGTTCTTC. The chain has TRBV25-1 and TRBJ2-1; D possibly corresponds to TRBD2 (6 bases). V was clipped by 3 bases and J by 0 bases, with 12 bases between them. The CDR3 length is 16 residues. In germline, CDR1 is MGHDK, CDR2 SYGVNS.

This CDR3 is CSTKQGMNYGYTF. As DNA, the CDR3 is TGCAGCACCAAACAGGGGATGAACTATGGCTACACCTTC. The chain carries TRBV29-1 and TRBJ1-2; 7 bases match TRBD1. CDR1 SQVTM and CDR2 ANQGSEA come from the germline V gene. V lost 8 bases to trimming and J lost 2 bases; unmatched junction nucleotides: 8. The CDR3 contains 13 residues.

CDR3: CASSLRTGGASGANVLTF. The DNA for the CDR3 is TGTGCCAGCAGCCTCCGGACAGGGGGCGCCTCAGGGGCCAACGTCCTGACTTTC. The V and J genes are TRBV7-2 and TRBJ2-6; 11 bases are shared with TRBD1. The CDR3 totals 18 residues. Germline V lookup: CDR1 SGHTA, CDR2 FQGNSA. Unmatched junction bases numbered 10, after V lost 5 bases and J lost 4 bases. The entire variable domain, with the rest obtained from reference TRBV7-2 and TRBJ2-6, is as follows: GAGVSQSPSNKVTEKGKDVELRCDPISGHTALYWYRQSLGQGLEFLIYFQGNSAPDKSGLPSDRFSAERTGGSVSTLTIQRTQQEDSAVYLCASSLRTGGASGANVLTFGAGSRLTVL.

The chain uses TRBV5-4 and TRBJ2-7; D unclear. Per the germline V gene, CDR1 is SGHNT and CDR2 is YYREEE (reference sequence). V lost 0 bases and J lost 2, with 3 bases in between. The CDR3 length is 12 residues. The chain's CDR3 is CASSLDTYEQYF. DNA for the CDR3: TGTGCCAGCAGCTTGGACACCTACGAGCAGTACTTC.